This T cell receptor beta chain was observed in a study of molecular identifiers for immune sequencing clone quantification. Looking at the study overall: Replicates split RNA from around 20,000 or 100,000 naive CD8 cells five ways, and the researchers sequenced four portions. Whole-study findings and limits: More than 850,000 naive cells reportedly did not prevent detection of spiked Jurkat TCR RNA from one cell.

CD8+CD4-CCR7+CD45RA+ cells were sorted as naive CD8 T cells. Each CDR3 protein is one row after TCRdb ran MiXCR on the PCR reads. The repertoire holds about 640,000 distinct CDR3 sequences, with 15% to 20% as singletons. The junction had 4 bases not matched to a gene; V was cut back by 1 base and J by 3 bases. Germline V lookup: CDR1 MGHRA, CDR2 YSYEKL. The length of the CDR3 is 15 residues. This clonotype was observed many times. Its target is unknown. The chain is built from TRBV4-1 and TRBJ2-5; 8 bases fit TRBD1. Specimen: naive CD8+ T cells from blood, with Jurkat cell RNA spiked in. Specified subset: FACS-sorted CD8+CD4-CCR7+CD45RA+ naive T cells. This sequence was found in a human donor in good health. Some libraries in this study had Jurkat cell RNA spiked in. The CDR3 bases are TGCGCCAGCAGCCAAGTAGCGGACAGGGAAGAGACCCAGTACTTC. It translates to CASSQVADREETQYF.